This is a list of T cell receptor beta chains from one sample in a study of neurological immune-mediated disorders. TCRdb used MiXCR to reprocess the 5' RACE reads, holding one entry per CDR3 protein. This table holds 130,000 or so distinct CDR3 sequences, around 3% found once. The sequencing input was PBMCs. Receptor source: a young woman with multiple sclerosis. The CDR3 runs from the conserved cysteine through the conserved F or W. A D gene is named only where the DNA matches it firmly. Clone size is shown for a subset of rows, as once, few, many or a class of expanded clone.

CDR3 DNA: TGCAGCGTTGACCGGGCGGGGGGCACAGATACGCAGTATTTT; CDR3 protein: CSVDRAGGTDTQYF; V gene: TRBV29-1; J gene: TRBJ2-3; clone size: many; D gene: TRBD2
CDR3 DNA: TGCAGTGCCAGAGCCCCTGATACGCAGTATTTT; CDR3 protein: CSARAPDTQYF; V gene: TRBV20-1; J gene: TRBJ2-3; clone size: many; D gene: NA
CDR3 DNA: TGTGCCAGCAGACCGGAAGCATACACTGAAGCTTTCTTT; CDR3 protein: CASRPEAYTEAFF; V gene: TRBV27; J gene: TRBJ1-1; clone size: many; D gene: NA
CDR3 DNA: TGTGCCAGCTCACCCGGACAGACGGGTGAAAAACTGTTTTTT; CDR3 protein: CASSPGQTGEKLFF; V gene: TRBV18; J gene: TRBJ1-4; clone size: many; D gene: NA
CDR3 DNA: TGTGCCAGCAGCTTAGGTGGGGATGAGCAGTTCTTC; CDR3 protein: CASSLGGDEQFF; V gene: TRBV11-2; J gene: TRBJ2-1; clone size: many; D gene: NA
CDR3 DNA: TGCGCCAGCAGCCAAGTTATAGGGATGGGACTCTATGGCTACACCTTC; CDR3 protein: CASSQVIGMGLYGYTF; V gene: TRBV4-1; J gene: TRBJ1-2; clone size: NA; D gene: NA
CDR3 DNA: TGCAGTGCCTGGGGGAGCTCCTACAATGAGCAGTTCTTC; CDR3 protein: CSAWGSSYNEQFF; V gene: TRBV20-1; J gene: TRBJ2-1; clone size: many; D gene: NA
CDR3 DNA: TGTGCCAGCAGTTACGGGATCCCCGCCCGCTACGAGCAGTACTTC; CDR3 protein: CASSYGIPARYEQYF; V gene: TRBV6-6; J gene: TRBJ2-7; clone size: few; D gene: NA
CDR3 DNA: TGCGCCAGCAGCTTGCCACGGACAGGGGGCGAAGAGACCCAGTACTTC; CDR3 protein: CASSLPRTGGEETQYF; V gene: TRBV5-1; J gene: TRBJ2-5; clone size: many; D gene: TRBD1
CDR3 DNA: TGCAGTGCTAGAGACGCTACGCTAGCTAGCAATCAGCCCCAGCATTTT; CDR3 protein: CSARDATLASNQPQHF; V gene: TRBV20-1; J gene: TRBJ1-5; clone size: many; D gene: NA
CDR3 DNA: TGCGCCAGCAGCTTTGGCAGGGGGGCTGAAAAACTGTTTTTT; CDR3 protein: CASSFGRGAEKLFF; V gene: TRBV5-1; J gene: TRBJ1-4; clone size: NA; D gene: TRBD1
CDR3 DNA: TGTGCCAGCAGCGCGGGGGACCTAAATGAGCAGTTCTTC; CDR3 protein: CASSAGDLNEQFF; V gene: TRBV9; J gene: TRBJ2-1; clone size: many; D gene: NA
CDR3 DNA: TGCAGTGCTAGAACCCTAGCTGGGTTAGGGGAGCAGTACTTC; CDR3 protein: CSARTLAGLGEQYF; V gene: TRBV20-1; J gene: TRBJ2-7; clone size: many; D gene: NA
CDR3 DNA: TGTGCCAGCAGAACTAGACAGGGCACGTCTGGGGCCAACGTCCTGACTTTC; CDR3 protein: CASRTRQGTSGANVLTF; V gene: TRBV7-9; J gene: TRBJ2-6; clone size: many; D gene: TRBD1
CDR3 DNA: TGCGCCAGCAGCCTGGGTGGGACAGTCAACACTGAAGCTTTCTTT; CDR3 protein: CASSLGGTVNTEAFF; V gene: TRBV5-1; J gene: TRBJ1-1; clone size: many; D gene: TRBD1
CDR3 DNA: TGTGCCAGCAGCGCAACGGGACAGGGTTACTATGGCTACACCTTC; CDR3 protein: CASSATGQGYYGYTF; V gene: TRBV7-9; J gene: TRBJ1-2; clone size: many; D gene: TRBD1
CDR3 DNA: TGCAGTGCGGACAGGGGGGCCTACAATGAGCAGTTCTTC; CDR3 protein: CSADRGAYNEQFF; V gene: TRBV20-1; J gene: TRBJ2-1; clone size: many; D gene: TRBD1